This T cell receptor (beta chain) was sequenced in a study of cytomegalovirus exposure and HLA in healthy donors. Study-level information: Genotyping of roughly 400 donors showed that 80% to 90% belonged to the Caucasian-associated ancestry cluster. Whole-study findings and limits: Three CMV-associated chains were confirmed in vitro to be specific for CMV antigens. In a later analysis, a missense DCLRE1C variant was linked to TCR beta V- and J-gene trimming. A later analysis showed TCR association rates differing by HLA locus, peaking at DRB1 and lowest at HLA-C.

Use of 60 Vbeta and 13 Jbeta primers characterized the PCR. The protocol was immunoSEQ multiplex PCR, while the TCRdb copy is restricted to in-frame clones and leaves out a portion. The sample includes about 200,000 clones, roughly 83% of them seen just once. The junction had 5 bases not matched to a gene; V was cut back by 6 bases and J by 3 bases. CDR1 is MDHEN, CDR2 SYDVKM, per germline. This CDR3 contains 13 residues. Comments on this clone: What it recognizes is unknown.

The receptor was derived from a male donor in good health and CMV-seropositive. This chain connects TRBV28 to TRBJ2-7; TRBD1 aligns across 7 bases. The sequenced sample was PBMCs. This CDR3 reads CASRSGTVYEQYF. DNA of the CDR3: TGTGCCAGCAGAAGTGGGACAGTCTACGAGCAGTACTTC.